The entry that follows covers one TCR beta chain sequence. The antigen is unknown. This entry comes from a study of cytomegalovirus exposure and HLA in healthy donors. V lost 0 bases to trimming and J lost 8 bases; unmatched junction nucleotides: 7. Germline CDR1 is MDHEN and CDR2 is SYDVKM. The CDR3 is made up of 15 amino acids. The PCR contained 60 Vbeta and 13 Jbeta primers. Some clones are missing from TCRdb's copy, which holds only in-frame ones; the method was immunoSEQ multiplex PCR. The sample lists a few hundred thousand clones; approximately 80% were seen once. Regarding the study as a whole: The investigators catalogued 150 to 200 TCR beta chains as cytomegalovirus-associated.

The sequence was obtained from a girl aged 5-17 years in good health and CMV-seronegative. Material: PBMCs. This sequence joins TRBV28 and TRBJ1-2; TRBD1 matches at 9 bases. The DNA of the CDR3 is TGTGCCAGCAGTTTATGGGATATGGACAGGGGCGGCTACACCTTC. Its protein product is CASSLWDMDRGGYTF.